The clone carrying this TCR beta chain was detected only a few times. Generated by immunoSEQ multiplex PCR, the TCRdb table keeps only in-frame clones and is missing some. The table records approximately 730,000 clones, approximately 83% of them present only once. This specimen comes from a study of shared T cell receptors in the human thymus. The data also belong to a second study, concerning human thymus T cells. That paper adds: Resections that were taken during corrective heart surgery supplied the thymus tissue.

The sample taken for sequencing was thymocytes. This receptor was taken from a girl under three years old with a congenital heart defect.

For the CDR3, the DNA is TGTGCCAGCAGCTTCTCCGGACAGGACTCACCCCTCCACTTT. Protein product: CASSFSGQDSPLHF. The chain combines TRBV11-2 with TRBJ1-6, with 7 nucleotides matching TRBD1. CDR3 length: 14 residues. The ends lost 3 bases at V and 10 bases at J; junction bases unmatched: 6. Germline-derived CDR1 and CDR2 are SGHAT and FQNNGV.